A selection of T cell receptor beta chains follows, all from one sample in a study of shared clonotypes between healthy human individuals. Profiled with immunoSEQ multiplex PCR; TCRdb holds only in-frame clones, not every one. Here the sample spans 2 million to 2.5 million clones, around 92% being singletons. Sequenced sample: naive CD4+ T cells from PBMCs. These receptors originate from a man aged 18 to 30 in good health. Some clones in this sample may be carry-over from other donors' samples. CDR3s include the opening cysteine and the closing phenylalanine or tryptophan. A D gene is named only where the DNA matches it firmly. Not all rows give a size; the values are once, few, many and, for expanded clones, a class.

abundance	d_gene	v_gene	j_gene	CDR3aa	CDR3nt
.	TRBD1	TRBV11-2	TRBJ2-7	CASTQDRGRHEQYF	TGTGCCAGCACCCAGGACAGGGGTCGACACGAGCAGTACTTC
once	TRBD1	TRBV14	TRBJ2-7	CASSHGPEDRGREQYF	TGTGCCAGCAGCCATGGCCCCGAGGACAGGGGTAGGGAGCAGTACTTC
once	.	TRBV19	TRBJ1-5	CASRPAGGNQPQHF	TGTGCCAGTAGACCGGCAGGGGGCAATCAGCCCCAGCATTTT
.	.	TRBV28	TRBJ2-1	CASSPPPASYNEQFF	TGTGCCAGCAGTCCACCACCGGCATCCTACAATGAGCAGTTCTTC
.	.	TRBV28	TRBJ1-2	CAGGGSRGYTF	TGTGCCGGGGGCGGGAGTCGGGGCTACACCTTC
.	.	TRBV6-6	TRBJ2-5	CASSRGSETQYF	TGTGCCAGCAGTCGGGGGTCCGAGACCCAGTACTTC
.	.	TRBV5-1	TRBJ1-2	CASSLSVLGGYTF	TGCGCCAGCAGCTTGTCAGTGCTCGGGGGCTACACCTTC
.	.	TRBV5-4	TRBJ1-1	CASSLVGGVGTEAFF	TGTGCCAGCAGCCTAGTGGGGGGCGTAGGCACTGAAGCTTTCTTT
.	.	TRBV19	TRBJ1-5	CASTRDPPGYSNQPQHF	TGTGCCAGTACCCGGGACCCACCGGGATATAGCAATCAGCCCCAGCATTTT
.	.	TRBV27	TRBJ2-7	CASNQGRTAPYNEQYF	TGTGCCAGCAACCAGGGGAGGACCGCTCCTTACAACGAGCAGTACTTC
.	.	TRBV18	TRBJ1-4	CASSPTYPTNEKLFF	TGTGCCAGCTCACCGACATATCCAACTAATGAAAAACTGTTTTTT
.	.	TRBV11-2	TRBJ1-1	CASSLLEGGTEAFF	TGTGCCAGCAGCTTGCTGGAGGGGGGAACTGAAGCTTTCTTT
.	TRBD2	TRBV2	TRBJ2-3	CASRGTSGSVPSTDTQYF	TGTGCCAGCAGGGGGACTAGCGGGAGTGTCCCTAGCACAGATACGCAGTATTTT
.	.	TRBV28	TRBJ2-7	CASLPADGYEQYF	TGTGCCAGCCTACCCGCGGACGGCTACGAGCAGTACTTC
.	TRBD1	TRBV6-1	TRBJ1-5	CASSRDRVFEPQHF	TGTGCCAGCAGCAGGGACAGGGTTTTTGAGCCCCAGCATTTT
.	TRBD1	TRBV11-2	TRBJ2-7	CASSLAWTGGTYEQYF	TGTGCCAGCAGCTTAGCCTGGACAGGGGGGACCTACGAGCAGTACTTC
.	.	TRBV10-3	TRBJ1-2	CAISEWTEKGYTF	TGTGCCATCAGTGAGTGGACAGAGAAGGGCTACACCTTC
.	TRBD2	TRBV10-1	TRBJ2-1	CASSESGLAASYNEQFF	TGCGCCAGCAGTGAGTCGGGACTAGCGGCATCCTACAATGAGCAGTTCTTC
.	TRBD2	TRBV5-1	TRBJ2-7	CASSFSGSHDEQYF	TGCGCCAGCAGCTTTAGCGGGAGTCACGACGAGCAGTACTTC
.	.	TRBV5-4	TRBJ1-1	CASSLRQTFTEAFF	TGTGCCAGCAGCTTGAGGCAGACTTTCACTGAAGCTTTCTTT
.	.	TRBV11-1	TRBJ1-1	CASSPPGLQNTEAFF	TGTGCCAGCAGCCCCCCTGGTCTTCAGAACACTGAAGCTTTCTTT
.	TRBD1	TRBV27	TRBJ2-3	CASSFAGTGRNTQYF	TGTGCCAGCAGTTTTGCCGGGACAGGGAGAAATACGCAGTATTTT
.	.	TRBV7-9	TRBJ1-1	CASSLAEHTEAFF	TGTGCCAGCAGCTTAGCGGAGCACACTGAAGCTTTCTTT